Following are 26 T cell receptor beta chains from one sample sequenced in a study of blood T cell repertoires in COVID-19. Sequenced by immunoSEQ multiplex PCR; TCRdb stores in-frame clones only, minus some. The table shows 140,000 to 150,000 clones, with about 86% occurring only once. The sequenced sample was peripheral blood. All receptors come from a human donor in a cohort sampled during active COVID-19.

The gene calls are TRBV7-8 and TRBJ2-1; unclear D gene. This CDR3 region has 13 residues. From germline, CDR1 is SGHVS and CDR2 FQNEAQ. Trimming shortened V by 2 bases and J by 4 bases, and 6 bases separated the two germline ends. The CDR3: CASSLLFYNEQFF. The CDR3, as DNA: TGTGCCAGCAGCTTACTCTTTTACAATGAGCAGTTCTTC.

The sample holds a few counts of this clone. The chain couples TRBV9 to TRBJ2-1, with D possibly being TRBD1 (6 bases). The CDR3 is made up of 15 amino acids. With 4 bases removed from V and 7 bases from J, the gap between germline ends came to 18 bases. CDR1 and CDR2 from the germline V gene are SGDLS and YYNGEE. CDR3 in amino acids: CASSPIQGTENEQFF. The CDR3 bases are TGTGCCAGCAGCCCAATACAGGGTACGGAGAATGAGCAGTTCTTC.

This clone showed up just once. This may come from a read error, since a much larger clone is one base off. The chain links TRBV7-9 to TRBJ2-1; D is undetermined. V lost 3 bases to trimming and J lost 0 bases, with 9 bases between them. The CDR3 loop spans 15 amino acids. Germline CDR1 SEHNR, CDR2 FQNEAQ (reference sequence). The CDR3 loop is CASSLELTSYNEQFF. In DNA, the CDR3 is TGTGCCAGCAGCTTGGAACTAACCTCCTACAATGAGCAGTTCTTC.

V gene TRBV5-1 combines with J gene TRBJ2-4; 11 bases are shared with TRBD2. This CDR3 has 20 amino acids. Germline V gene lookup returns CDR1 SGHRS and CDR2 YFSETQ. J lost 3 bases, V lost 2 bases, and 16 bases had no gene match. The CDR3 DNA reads TGCGCCAGCAGCTTCATGGTGACTAGCGGGATGAGGATGGACAAAAACATTCAGTACTTC. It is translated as CASSFMVTSGMRMDKNIQYF.

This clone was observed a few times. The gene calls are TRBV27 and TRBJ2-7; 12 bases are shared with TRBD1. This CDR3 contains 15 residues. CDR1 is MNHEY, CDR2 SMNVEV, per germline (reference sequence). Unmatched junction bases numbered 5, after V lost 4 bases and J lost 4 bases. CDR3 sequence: CASSSPGQGAYEQYF. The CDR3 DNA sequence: TGTGCCAGCAGTTCCCCGGGACAGGGGGCATACGAGCAGTACTTC.

CDR3 loop: CASSLGGLYNEQFF. The DNA for the CDR3 is TGCGCCAGCAGCTTGGGGGGACTATACAATGAGCAGTTCTTC. The chain has TRBV5-1 and TRBJ2-1; 7 positions match TRBD2. The junction had 1 base not matched to a gene; V was cut back by 0 bases and J by 4 bases. Germline CDR1 is SGHRS and CDR2 is YFSETQ. The CDR3 length is 14 residues.

CDR3 residues: CASSEGEGSGANVLTF. The DNA for the CDR3 is TGTGCCAGCAGTGAGGGGGAGGGCTCTGGGGCCAACGTCCTGACTTTC. This chain uses TRBV6-4 with TRBJ2-6; TRBD2 aligns across 7 bases. Germline CDR1 reads MRHNA; CDR2 reads SNTAGT. This CDR3 has 16 residues. Trimming cost V 3 bases and J 0 bases; bases outside gene matches: 2.

Here the CDR3 reads CASSLSRTATGELFF. Written as DNA, the CDR3 is TGTGCCAGCAGTTTATCGAGGACAGCGACCGGGGAGCTGTTTTTT. The rearrangement links TRBV28 to TRBJ2-2, with D possibly being TRBD1 (6 bases). Trimming left V 1 base short and J 5 bases short, with 11 bases between. CDR1 is MDHEN and CDR2 is SYDVKM in the germline V gene. CDR3 size: 15 residues.

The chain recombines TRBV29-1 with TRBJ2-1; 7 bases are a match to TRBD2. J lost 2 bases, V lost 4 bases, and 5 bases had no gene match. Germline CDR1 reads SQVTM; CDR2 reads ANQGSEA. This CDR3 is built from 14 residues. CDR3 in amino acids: CSVGGGSTYNEQFF. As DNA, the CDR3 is TGCAGCGTTGGGGGAGGGTCCACCTACAATGAGCAGTTCTTC.

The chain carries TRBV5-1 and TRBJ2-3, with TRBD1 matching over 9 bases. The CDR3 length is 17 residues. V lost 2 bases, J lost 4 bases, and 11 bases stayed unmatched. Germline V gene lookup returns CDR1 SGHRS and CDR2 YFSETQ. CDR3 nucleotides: TGCGCCAGCAGCTTTTTCCTACAGGGGGCAGGGGCAGATACGCAGTATTTT. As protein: CASSFFLQGAGADTQYF. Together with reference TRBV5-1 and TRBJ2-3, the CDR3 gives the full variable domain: KAGVTQTPRYLIKTRGQQVTLSCSPISGHRSVSWYQQTPGQGLQFLFEYFSETQRNKGNFPGRFSGRQFSNSRSEMNVSTLELGDSALYLCASSFFLQGAGADTQYFGPGTRLTVL.

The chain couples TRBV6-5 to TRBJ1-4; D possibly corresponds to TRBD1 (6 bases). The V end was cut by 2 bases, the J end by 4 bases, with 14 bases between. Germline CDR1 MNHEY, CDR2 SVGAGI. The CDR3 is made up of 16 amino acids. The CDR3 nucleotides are TGTGCCAGCAGTTACGCCCCCGACAGGTTTAATGAAAAACTGTTTTTT. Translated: CASSYAPDRFNEKLFF.

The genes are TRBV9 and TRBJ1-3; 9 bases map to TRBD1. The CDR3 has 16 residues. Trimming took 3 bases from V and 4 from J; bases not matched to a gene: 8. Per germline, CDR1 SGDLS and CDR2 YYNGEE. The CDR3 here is CASSARQGGSGNTIYF. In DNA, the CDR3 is TGTGCCAGCAGCGCTCGACAGGGGGGATCCGGAAACACCATATATTTT.

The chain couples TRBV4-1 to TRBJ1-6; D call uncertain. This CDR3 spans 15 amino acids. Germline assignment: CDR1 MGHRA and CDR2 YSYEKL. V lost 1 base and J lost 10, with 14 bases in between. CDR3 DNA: TGCGCCAGCAGCCAAGGAACTCTAACTGCATCACCCCTCCACTTT. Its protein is CASSQGTLTASPLHF.

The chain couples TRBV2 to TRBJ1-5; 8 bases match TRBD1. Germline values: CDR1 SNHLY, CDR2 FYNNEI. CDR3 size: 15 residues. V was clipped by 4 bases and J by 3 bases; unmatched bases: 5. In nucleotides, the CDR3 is TGTGCCAGCAGTGGTCGGACAGGGATCAATCAGCCCCAGCATTTT. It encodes CASSGRTGINQPQHF.

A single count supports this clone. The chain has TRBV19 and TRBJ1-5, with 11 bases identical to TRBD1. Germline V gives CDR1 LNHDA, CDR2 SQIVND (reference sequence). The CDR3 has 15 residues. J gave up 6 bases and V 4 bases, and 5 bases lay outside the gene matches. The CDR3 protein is CASSTRTGGGQPQHF. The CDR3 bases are TGTGCCAGTAGTACCCGGACAGGGGGCGGTCAGCCCCAGCATTTT.

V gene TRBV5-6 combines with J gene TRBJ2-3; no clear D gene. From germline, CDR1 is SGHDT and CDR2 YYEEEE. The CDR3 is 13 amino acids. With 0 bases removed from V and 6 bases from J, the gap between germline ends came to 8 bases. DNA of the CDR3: TGTGCCAGCAGCTTGGAGCTTGTGGATACGCAGTATTTT. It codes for CASSLELVDTQYF.

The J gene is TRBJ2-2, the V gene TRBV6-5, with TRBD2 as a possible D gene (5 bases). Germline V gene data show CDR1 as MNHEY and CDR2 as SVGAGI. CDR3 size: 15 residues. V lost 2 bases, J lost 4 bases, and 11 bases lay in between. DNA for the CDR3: TGTGCCAGCAGTTACGTGGGAGATCTCACCGGGGAGCTGTTTTTT. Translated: CASSYVGDLTGELFF.

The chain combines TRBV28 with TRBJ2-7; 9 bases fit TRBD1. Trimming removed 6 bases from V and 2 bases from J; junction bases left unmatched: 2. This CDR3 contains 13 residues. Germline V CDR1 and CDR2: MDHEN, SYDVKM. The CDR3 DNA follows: TGTGCCAGCAGGAGGACAGGGGCCTACGAGCAGTACTTC. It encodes CASRRTGAYEQYF.

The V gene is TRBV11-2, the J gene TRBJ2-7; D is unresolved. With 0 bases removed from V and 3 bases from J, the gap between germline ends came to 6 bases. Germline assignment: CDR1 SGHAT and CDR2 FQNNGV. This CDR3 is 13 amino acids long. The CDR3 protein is CASSLDLGYEQYF. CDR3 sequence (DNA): TGTGCCAGCAGCTTAGATCTAGGCTACGAGCAGTACTTC.

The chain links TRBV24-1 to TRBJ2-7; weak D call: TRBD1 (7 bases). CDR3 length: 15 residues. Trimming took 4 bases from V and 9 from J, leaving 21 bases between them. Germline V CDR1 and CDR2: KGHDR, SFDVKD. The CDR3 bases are TGTGCCACCAGTGAACCCGCGGGGCAGGCAGGGGGGCAGTACTTC. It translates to CATSEPAGQAGGQYF.

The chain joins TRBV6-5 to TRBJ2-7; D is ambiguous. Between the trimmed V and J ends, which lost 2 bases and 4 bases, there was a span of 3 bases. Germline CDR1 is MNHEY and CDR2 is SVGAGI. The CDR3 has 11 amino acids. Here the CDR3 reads CASSYQYEQYF. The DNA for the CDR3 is TGTGCCAGCAGTTACCAGTACGAGCAGTACTTC.

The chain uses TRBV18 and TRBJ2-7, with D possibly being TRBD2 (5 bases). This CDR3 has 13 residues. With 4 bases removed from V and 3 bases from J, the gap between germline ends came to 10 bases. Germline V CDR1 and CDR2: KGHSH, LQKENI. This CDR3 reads CASSQGLHYEQYF. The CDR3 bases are TGTGCCAGCTCACAAGGACTCCACTACGAGCAGTACTTC.

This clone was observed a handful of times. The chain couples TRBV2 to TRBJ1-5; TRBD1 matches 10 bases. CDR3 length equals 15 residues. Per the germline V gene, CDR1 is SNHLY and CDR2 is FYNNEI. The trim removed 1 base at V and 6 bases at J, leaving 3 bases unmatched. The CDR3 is CASSEGQGAVQPQHF. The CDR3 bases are TGTGCCAGCAGTGAAGGACAGGGGGCTGTTCAGCCCCAGCATTTT.

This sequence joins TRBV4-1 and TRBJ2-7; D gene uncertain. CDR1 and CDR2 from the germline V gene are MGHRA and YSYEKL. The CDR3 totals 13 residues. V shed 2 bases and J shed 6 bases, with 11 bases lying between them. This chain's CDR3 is CASSQPWAREQYF. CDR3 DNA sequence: TGCGCCAGCAGCCAACCCTGGGCTCGCGAGCAGTACTTC.

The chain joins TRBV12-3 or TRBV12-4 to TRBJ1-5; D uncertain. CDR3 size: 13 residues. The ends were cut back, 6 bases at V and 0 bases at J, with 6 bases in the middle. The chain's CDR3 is CASRAYSNQPQHF. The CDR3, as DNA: TGTGCCAGCAGAGCTTATAGCAATCAGCCCCAGCATTTT.

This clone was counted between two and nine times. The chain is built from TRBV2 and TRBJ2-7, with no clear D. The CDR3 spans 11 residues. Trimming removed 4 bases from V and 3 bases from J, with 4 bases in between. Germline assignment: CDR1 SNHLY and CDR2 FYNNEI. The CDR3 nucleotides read TGTGCCAGCAGTGCCCTCTACGAGCAGTACTTC. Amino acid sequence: CASSALYEQYF. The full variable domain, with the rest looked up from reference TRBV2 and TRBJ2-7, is EPEVTQTPSHQVTQMGQEVILRCVPISNHLYFYWYRQILGQKVEFLVSFYNNEISEKSEIFDDQFSVERPDGSNFTLKIRSTKLEDSAMYFCASSALYEQYFGPGTRLTVT.